This T cell receptor (beta chain) stems from a study of cytomegalovirus exposure and HLA in healthy donors. General study points: Clonal expansion was found to be greater in HLA-associated TCR beta chains than in equally common others in a later analysis.

The PCR made use of 60 Vbeta and 13 Jbeta primers. Sequencing used immunoSEQ multiplex PCR; TCRdb keeps in-frame clones, though not all of them. Here the sample spans 100,000 or so clones, under 80% being singletons. A word on this clone: Its cognate antigen is unknown.

The receptor was derived from a young man in good health and CMV-seropositive. The sequencing sample was made of PBMCs.

This chain's CDR3 is CSVEKGTNTEAFF. In nucleotides, the CDR3 is TGCAGCGTTGAAAAGGGGACTAACACTGAAGCTTTCTTT. The chain employs TRBV29-1 and TRBJ1-1, with D tentatively TRBD1 (5 bases). V was clipped by 2 bases and J by 2 bases, with 9 bases between them. Germline V CDR1 and CDR2: SQVTM, ANQGSEA. The CDR3 spans 13 residues.